This passage covers 21 T cell receptor beta chains from one sample sequenced in a study of cytotoxic CD8 clonotypes in ibrutinib-treated CLL. Clones were read by immunoSEQ multiplex PCR, and TCRdb kept only the in-frame ones, dropping some. The sample lists around 70,000 clones, around 84% seen once, with about 8% in the top ten. Sequenced here: PBMCs, sampled at disease progression, from a patient treated with ibrutinib. The source of these receptors is a human donor with chronic lymphocytic leukemia.

This chain uses TRBV28 with TRBJ1-2; D may be TRBD1 (5 bases). The CDR3 is made up of 12 amino acids. Germline V CDR1 and CDR2: MDHEN, SYDVKM. V was pared by 2 bases and J by 7 bases, with 8 bases between. CDR3 nucleotide sequence: TGTGCCAGCAGTTTACAGGGTATTGGCTACACCTTC. Protein product: CASSLQGIGYTF.

The DNA of the CDR3 is TGCGCCAGCAGCGTTGCTAGCGGGAGGCAATCCTACGAGCAGTACTTC. Residues: CASSVASGRQSYEQYF. The rearrangement uses TRBV5-1 and TRBJ2-7, with 11 nucleotides matching TRBD2. The CDR3 spans 16 residues. V gave up 4 bases and J gave up 1 base; unmatched junction bases: 7. From germline, CDR1 is SGHRS and CDR2 YFSETQ.

The chain uses TRBV9 and TRBJ1-6; a possible D gene is TRBD1 (5 bases). V lost 4 bases, J lost 2 bases, and 10 bases lay in between. Germline CDR1 is SGDLS and CDR2 is YYNGEE. This CDR3 comprises 15 residues. CDR3 region: CASSSRGAYNSPLHF. The CDR3 bases are TGTGCCAGCAGCAGTCGAGGGGCCTATAATTCACCCCTCCACTTT.

V usage is TRBV6-1 and J usage is TRBJ2-7, with TRBD2 identical over 7 bases. Germline V gene lookup returns CDR1 MNHNS and CDR2 SASEGT. CDR3 length: 13 amino acids. V shed 10 bases and J 5 bases; nucleotides not matched to a gene: 11. CDR3 loop: CATMGGIGNEQYF. For the CDR3, the DNA is TGTGCCACCATGGGGGGGATCGGGAACGAGCAGTACTTC.

V is TRBV18 and J is TRBJ2-7; 10 bases agree with TRBD2. J was trimmed by 5 bases and V by 2 bases; bases with no gene match: 15. Germline CDR1 and CDR2: KGHSH and LQKENI. CDR3 size: 18 residues. CDR3 sequence (DNA): TGTGCCAGCTCACCAAGGAGGAAAGGACTAGCGGCGTCTCACGAGCAGTACTTC. This gives the protein CASSPRRKGLAASHEQYF. Full variable domain (outside the CDR3, taken from reference TRBV18 and TRBJ2-7): NAGVMQNPRHLVRRRGQEARLRCSPMKGHSHVYWYRQLPEEGLKFMVYLQKENIIDESGMPKERFSAEFPKEGPSILRIQQVVRGDSAAYFCASSPRRKGLAASHEQYFGPGTRLTVT.

In its sample, this clone was seen a few times. The V gene is TRBV18, the J gene TRBJ1-5, with 10 bases matching TRBD1. Looked up from germline, CDR1 is KGHSH and CDR2 is LQKENI. The V gene end was trimmed by 3 bases and the J gene end by 5 bases; junction bases not matched to a gene: 1. This CDR3 has 14 amino acids. The chain's CDR3 is CASSPGTGDQPQHF. The CDR3 DNA reads TGTGCCAGCTCACCGGGGACAGGGGATCAGCCCCAGCATTTT.

This clone was picked up a small number of times. This chain links TRBV5-1 with TRBJ1-6, with unresolved D. Looked up from germline, CDR1 is SGHRS and CDR2 is YFSETQ. The CDR3 is 13 amino acids. Trimming shortened V by 0 bases and J by 9 bases, and 7 bases separated the two germline ends. The CDR3 nucleotides read TGCGCCAGCAGCTTGGATGAATCTTCACCCCTCCACTTT. Translating it yields CASSLDESSPLHF.

V gene TRBV13 combines with J gene TRBJ2-3; 10 bases are a match to TRBD2. Trimming at V came to 0 bases and at J to 1 base, leaving 4 bases not matched to a gene. There are 17 residues in the CDR3. Per the germline V gene, CDR1 is PRHDT and CDR2 is FYEKMQ (reference sequence). The DNA of the CDR3 is TGTGCCAGCAGCTTAGGGTCCGGGACTAGCGGCACAGATACGCAGTATTTT. Translation gives CASSLGSGTSGTDTQYF.

The chain joins TRBV9 to TRBJ2-5; 7 nucleotides agree with TRBD1. J was trimmed by 4 bases and V by 5 bases; bases with no gene match: 14. Germline CDR1 reads SGDLS; CDR2 reads YYNGEE. The CDR3 has 16 residues. This CDR3 is CASSLSDRHLVETQYF. The CDR3 DNA reads as TGTGCCAGCAGTCTATCGGACAGGCACTTGGTAGAGACCCAGTACTTC.

The chain employs TRBV6-6 and TRBJ2-2; 10 bases are shared with TRBD2. Unmatched junction bases numbered 15, after V lost 10 bases and J lost 7 bases. The CDR3 covers 16 residues. Germline V CDR1 and CDR2: MNHNY, SVGAGI (reference sequence). CDR3 in amino acids: CATRHRLAGWYGELFF. The CDR3 DNA is TGTGCCACCCGTCACCGACTAGCGGGTTGGTACGGGGAGCTGTTTTTT.

The chain couples TRBV19 to TRBJ1-3; weak D call: TRBD1 (5 bases). This CDR3 region has 17 residues. Looked up from germline, CDR1 is LNHDA and CDR2 is SQIVND (reference sequence). Trimming took off 5 bases at V and 2 bases at J, with 19 bases between the two ends. The CDR3 DNA follows: TGTGCCAGTAGTCTCCTCCTAGGGGAGTCTCCTGGAAACACCATATATTTT. Protein product: CASSLLLGESPGNTIYF.

This clone was detected only once. This rearrangement joins TRBV30 to TRBJ2-7, with D possibly being TRBD1 (5 bases). Per germline, CDR1 GTSNPN and CDR2 SVGIG (reference sequence). Trimming cost V 8 bases and J 2 bases, with 16 bases left between them. The CDR3 is made up of 13 amino acids. DNA of the CDR3: TGTGCCCGACCCCAGGGATTCACCTACGAGCAGTACTTC. Amino acid sequence: CARPQGFTYEQYF.

CDR3 region: CASSVTTAINEKLFF. DNA for the CDR3: TGTGCCAGCAGCGTCACTACAGCGATTAATGAAAAACTGTTTTTT. The chain has TRBV9 and TRBJ1-4, with D unclear. Deletions cut 2 bases from V and 4 bases from J, with 12 bases between. Germline V lookup: CDR1 SGDLS, CDR2 YYNGEE. The CDR3 is made up of 15 amino acids.

The V and J genes are TRBV10-2 and TRBJ2-1, with TRBD2 as a possible D gene (5 bases). Germline V gene lookup returns CDR1 WSHSY and CDR2 SAAADI. The CDR3 totals 15 residues. Trimming pared 8 bases from V and 4 bases from J, leaving 18 bases between. CDR3 region: CASGFRGEEYNEQFF. The CDR3 DNA reads TGCGCCAGCGGGTTTCGGGGTGAGGAATACAATGAGCAGTTCTTC.

This clone was counted a few times. The chain carries TRBV5-4 and TRBJ1-2, with D unresolved. This CDR3 comprises 12 residues. Germline values: CDR1 SGHNT, CDR2 YYREEE (reference sequence). Trimming took 0 bases from V and 10 from J, leaving 10 bases between them. The CDR3 reads CASSLDAGYYTF. The CDR3 nucleotides read TGTGCCAGCAGCTTGGACGCCGGTTACTACACCTTC.

The chain has TRBV6-1 and TRBJ1-1; weak D call: TRBD1 (5 bases). This CDR3 has 12 residues. Germline lookup yields CDR1 MNHNS and CDR2 SASEGT. Trimming pared 3 bases from V and 4 bases from J, leaving 6 bases between. CDR3 loop: CASSDRATEAFF. The CDR3, as DNA: TGTGCCAGCAGTGACAGGGCCACTGAAGCTTTCTTT.

The chain carries TRBV10-2 and TRBJ2-1, with D possibly being TRBD2 (7 bases). The V and J ends lost 0 bases and 1 base respectively, with 19 bases between them. The CDR3 consists of 19 residues. Per germline, CDR1 WSHSY and CDR2 SAAADI. The CDR3 DNA is TGCGCCAGCAGTGAGTCGTTACGTGGGGGGGGGCCTTCCTACAATGAGCAGTTCTTC. Amino acid sequence: CASSESLRGGGPSYNEQFF.

This chain uses TRBV4-1 with TRBJ2-3; a possible D gene is TRBD1 (5 bases). The germline CDR1 and CDR2 sequences are MGHRA and YSYEKL. Trimming pared 0 bases from V and 4 bases from J, leaving 11 bases between. This CDR3 is built from 15 residues. CDR3 in DNA: TGCGCCAGCAGCCAAGATATTCAGGGCGCAGATACGCAGTATTTT. Translated, it gives CASSQDIQGADTQYF.

The chain couples TRBV5-8 to TRBJ2-5; D gene ambiguous. Germline V lookup: CDR1 SGHTS, CDR2 YDEGEE. The CDR3 runs 15 residues. Trimming removed 0 bases from V and 5 bases from J, with 14 bases in between. The CDR3 DNA sequence: TGTGCCAGCAGCTTGGAACGCGGTACGGGTGAGACCCAGTACTTC. Its translation is CASSLERGTGETQYF.

The V call is TRBV27, the J call TRBJ1-1; D call uncertain. Trimming removed 0 bases from V and 0 bases from J, with 8 bases in between. Germline values: CDR1 MNHEY, CDR2 SMNVEV (reference sequence). The CDR3 is 15 amino acids. CDR3 residues: CASSLSVLMNTEAFF. The CDR3 DNA is TGTGCCAGCAGTTTATCGGTCCTTATGAACACTGAAGCTTTCTTT.

The CDR3 region has the DNA TGTGCAAGTCGCACTGAGGGGCTCCACACAAAGTCGGGCCAACTCCTGACTTTC. Translating it yields CASRTEGLHTKSGQLLTF. The chain uses TRBV12-2 and TRBJ2-6. TRBV12-2 is designated a pseudogene. This CDR3 comprises 18 residues.